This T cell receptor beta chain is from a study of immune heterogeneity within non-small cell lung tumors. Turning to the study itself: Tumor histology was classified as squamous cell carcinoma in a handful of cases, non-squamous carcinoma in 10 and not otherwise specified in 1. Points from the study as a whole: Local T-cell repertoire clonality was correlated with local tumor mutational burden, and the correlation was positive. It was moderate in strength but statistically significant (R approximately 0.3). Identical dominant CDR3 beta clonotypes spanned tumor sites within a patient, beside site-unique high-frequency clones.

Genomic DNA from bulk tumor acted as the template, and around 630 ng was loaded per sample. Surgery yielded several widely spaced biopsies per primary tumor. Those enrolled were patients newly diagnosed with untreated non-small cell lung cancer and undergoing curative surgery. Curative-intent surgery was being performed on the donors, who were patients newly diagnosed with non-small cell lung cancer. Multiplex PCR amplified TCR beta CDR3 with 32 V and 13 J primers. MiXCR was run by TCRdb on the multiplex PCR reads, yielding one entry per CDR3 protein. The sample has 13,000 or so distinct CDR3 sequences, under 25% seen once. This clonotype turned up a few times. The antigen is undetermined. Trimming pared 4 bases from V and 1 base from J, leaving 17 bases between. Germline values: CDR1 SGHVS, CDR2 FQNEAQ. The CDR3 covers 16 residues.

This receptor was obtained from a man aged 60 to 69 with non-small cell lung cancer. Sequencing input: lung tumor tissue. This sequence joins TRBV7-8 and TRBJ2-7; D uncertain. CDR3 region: CASSSRKAGDSYEQYF. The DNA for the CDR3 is TGTGCCAGCAGCTCCCGGAAGGCCGGAGATTCCTACGAGCAGTACTTC. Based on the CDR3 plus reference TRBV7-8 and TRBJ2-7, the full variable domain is GAGVSQSPRYKVAKRGQDVALRCDPISGHVSLFWYQQALGQGPEFLTYFQNEAQLDKSGLPSDRFFAERPEGSVSTLKIQRTQQEDSAVYLCASSSRKAGDSYEQYFGPGTRLTVT.